The clone carrying this T cell receptor beta chain came up a few times. Its specificity is not known. The sample belongs to a study of T-cell memory formation after mild COVID-19. In the study overall: Each donor largely had its own TCR clusters.

There are 11 residues in the CDR3. From germline, CDR1 is DFQATT and CDR2 SNEGSKA (reference sequence). Broader study findings: Clones that got smaller from day 15 to 85 had even CD4/CD8, while clones growing later tipped toward CD4+. Cross-reactive memory apparently joined, as some responding clones appeared in pre-infection memory.

The 5'RACE method, run with constant-segment primers, produced TCR alpha and TCR beta cDNA libraries (carrying sample barcodes and UMIs). TCRdb re-derived calls from the 5' RACE reads in MiXCR, one entry per CDR3 protein. The sample has a few hundred thousand distinct CDR3 sequences; about 24% are singletons. The chain uses TRBV20-1 and TRBJ1-2; D is unresolved. The sequenced sample consisted of PBMCs or a T cell subset sorted from them (not recorded which). The TCR sequence derives from an adult woman who had mild COVID-19 (a few samples of this study predate the infection). Cell type and time point are not known. The chain's CDR3 is CSSHPGSTYTF. CDR3 DNA: TGCAGCTCCCACCCGGGAAGCACCTACACCTTC.